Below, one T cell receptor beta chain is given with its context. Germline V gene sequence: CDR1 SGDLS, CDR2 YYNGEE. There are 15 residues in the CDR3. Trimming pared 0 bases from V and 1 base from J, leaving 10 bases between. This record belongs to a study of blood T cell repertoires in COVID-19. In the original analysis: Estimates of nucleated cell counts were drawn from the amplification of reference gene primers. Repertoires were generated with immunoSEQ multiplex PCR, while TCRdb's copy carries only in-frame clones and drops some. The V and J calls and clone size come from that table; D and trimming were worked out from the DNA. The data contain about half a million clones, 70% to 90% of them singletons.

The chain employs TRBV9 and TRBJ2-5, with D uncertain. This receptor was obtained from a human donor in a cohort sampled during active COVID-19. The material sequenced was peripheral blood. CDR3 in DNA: TGTGCCAGCAGCGTAGATTTAGCAGCCCAAGAGACCCAGTACTTC. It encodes CASSVDLAAQETQYF.